This section outlines one T cell receptor beta chain sequence together with its context. The antigen is undetermined. Although they were nominally healthy when sampled, donors likely had unrecorded immune exposures. These data come from a study of cytomegalovirus exposure and HLA in healthy donors. The wider study: Earlier work reported around 110 million unique TCR beta sequences from 150 million to 200 million T cells. The study's early data release held some 85 million unique TCRs from HLA-typed donors.

This CDR3 is built from 13 residues. The V gene end was trimmed by 4 bases and the J gene end by 8 bases; junction bases not matched to a gene: 8. Germline assignment: CDR1 SQVTM and CDR2 ANQGSEA. Findings and limits, study-wide: Follow-up analysis later connected one missense variant in DCLRE1C with trimming of TCR beta V- and J-genes.

Amplification used 60 Vbeta primers and 13 Jbeta primers. Sequenced by immunoSEQ multiplex PCR; TCRdb stores in-frame clones only, minus some. The top ten hold around 2.4% of the sample, which has about 110,000 clones, over 75% seen once. The sequencing sample was made of PBMCs. The clonotype comes from a man in his thirties or forties in good health and CMV-seronegative. The chain employs TRBV29-1 and TRBJ2-3; 8 bases fit TRBD2. For the CDR3, the DNA is TGCAGCGTTGCCTCGGCGGGAGGCCGTACGCAGTATTTT. It encodes CSVASAGGRTQYF.